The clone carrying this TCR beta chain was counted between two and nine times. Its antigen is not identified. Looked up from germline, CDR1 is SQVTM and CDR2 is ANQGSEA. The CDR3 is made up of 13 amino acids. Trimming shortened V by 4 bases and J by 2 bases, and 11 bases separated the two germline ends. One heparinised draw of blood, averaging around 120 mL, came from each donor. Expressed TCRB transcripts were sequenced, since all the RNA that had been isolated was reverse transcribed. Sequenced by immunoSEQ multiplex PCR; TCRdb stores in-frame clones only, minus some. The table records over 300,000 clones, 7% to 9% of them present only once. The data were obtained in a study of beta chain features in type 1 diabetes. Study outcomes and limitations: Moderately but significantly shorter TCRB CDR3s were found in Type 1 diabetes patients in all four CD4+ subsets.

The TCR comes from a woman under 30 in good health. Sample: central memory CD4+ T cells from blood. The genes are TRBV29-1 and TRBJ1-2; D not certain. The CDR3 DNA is TGCAGCGTTGCATCAGGCCAAAACTATGGCTACACCTTC. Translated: CSVASGQNYGYTF.